This T cell receptor beta chain was sequenced in a study of vaccination and CD4 T cells after COVID-19. Study as a whole: Four females and six males made up the convalescents, with two Hispanic. Sampling after COVID took place at a median of around 110 days (range 35 to 161) following diagnosis. Timing of post-vaccine sample collection was a median roughly 70 days after dose two, with a range of 14 to 241.

Study-wide findings and caveats: Convalescent patients showed a median approximately 84% of reactive clones that were seen only post-vaccination.

This clonotype was detected once. Its target is not known. Trimming removed 6 bases at V and 6 bases at J, with 17 bases between. The germline V gene has CDR1 KGHSH and CDR2 LQKENI. The CDR3 loop spans 15 amino acids. One entry per CDR3 protein, called by TCRdb with MiXCR from the PCR reads. The sample has tens of thousands of distinct CDR3 sequences; 51% are singletons. The gene calls are TRBV18 and TRBJ2-2, with D maybe TRBD1 (6 bases). Source: CD4+ T cells from blood, taken before SARS-CoV-2 vaccination. The TCR originated in a human donor who had recovered from COVID-19. The CDR3 nucleotides are TGTGCCAGCTCCCAACAAATTACAGGGTCCGGGGAGCTGTTTTTT. Residues: CASSQQITGSGELFF.